This T cell receptor (beta chain) was captured by sequencing in a study of beta chain features in type 1 diabetes. The whole isolated RNA underwent reverse transcription, so sequencing captured expressed TCRB transcripts. Profiling relied on immunoSEQ multiplex PCR, and the TCRdb table lists in-frame clones only, not all of them. The table includes 350,000 to 450,000 clones, roughly 15% detected once. The ends were cut back, 2 bases at V and 4 bases at J, with 11 bases in the middle. Germline CDR1 reads SQVTM; CDR2 reads ANQGSEA. The CDR3 is 13 residues long. It was via CD45RO/CCR7/CD25/CD127/CD95/CD27 that CD4+ naive, central memory, regulatory and stem cell-like memory cells were sorted.

Source material: naive CD4+ T cells from blood. This sequence was found in a young woman in good health. J is TRBJ2-5 and V is TRBV29-1, with D perhaps TRBD2 (6 bases). The CDR3 reads CSVEWGLLETQYF. CDR3 in DNA: TGCAGCGTTGAATGGGGACTGCTAGAGACCCAGTACTTC.